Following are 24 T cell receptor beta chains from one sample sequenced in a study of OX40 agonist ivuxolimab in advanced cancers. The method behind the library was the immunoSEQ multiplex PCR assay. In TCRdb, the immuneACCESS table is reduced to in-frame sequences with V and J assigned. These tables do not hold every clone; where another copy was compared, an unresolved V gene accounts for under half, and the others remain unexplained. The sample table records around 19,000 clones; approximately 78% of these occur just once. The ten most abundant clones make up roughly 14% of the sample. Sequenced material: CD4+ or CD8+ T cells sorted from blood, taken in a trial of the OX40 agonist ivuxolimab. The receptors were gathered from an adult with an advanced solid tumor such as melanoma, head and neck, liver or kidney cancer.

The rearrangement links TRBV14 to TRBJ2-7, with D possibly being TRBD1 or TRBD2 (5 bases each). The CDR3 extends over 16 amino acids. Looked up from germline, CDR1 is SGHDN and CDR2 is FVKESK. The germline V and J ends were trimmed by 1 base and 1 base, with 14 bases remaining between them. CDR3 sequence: CASSQGTRGPSYEQYF. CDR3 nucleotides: TGTGCCAGCAGCCAAGGTACTAGGGGACCGTCCTACGAGCAGTACTTC.

The DNA of the CDR3 is TGCGCCAGCAGCTCCCTGGTCGCGGGGGGTGAGCAGTTCTTC. As protein: CASSSLVAGGEQFF. The chain employs TRBV5-1 and TRBJ2-1, with 8 bases fitting TRBD2. The germline gives CDR1 SGHRS, CDR2 YFSETQ. The CDR3 has 14 amino acids. Unmatched junction bases numbered 8, after V lost 3 bases and J lost 9 bases. The full variable domain, completed using reference TRBV5-1 and TRBJ2-1, is KAGVTQTPRYLIKTRGQQVTLSCSPISGHRSVSWYQQTPGQGLQFLFEYFSETQRNKGNFPGRFSGRQFSNSRSEMNVSTLELGDSALYLCASSSLVAGGEQFFGPGTRLTVL.

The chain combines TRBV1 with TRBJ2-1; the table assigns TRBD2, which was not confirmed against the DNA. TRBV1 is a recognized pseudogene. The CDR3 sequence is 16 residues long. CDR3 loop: CTSSQPTSGMYNEQFF. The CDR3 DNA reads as TGCACCAGCAGCCAACCAACTAGCGGGATGTACAATGAGCAGTTCTTC.

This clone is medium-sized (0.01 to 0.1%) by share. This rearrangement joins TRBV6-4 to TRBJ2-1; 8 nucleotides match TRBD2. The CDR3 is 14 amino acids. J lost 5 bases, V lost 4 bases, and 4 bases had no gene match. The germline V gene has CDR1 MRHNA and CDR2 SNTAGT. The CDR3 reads CASSVSGENNEQFF. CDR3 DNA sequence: TGTGCCAGCAGTGTTAGCGGGGAAAACAATGAGCAGTTCTTC.

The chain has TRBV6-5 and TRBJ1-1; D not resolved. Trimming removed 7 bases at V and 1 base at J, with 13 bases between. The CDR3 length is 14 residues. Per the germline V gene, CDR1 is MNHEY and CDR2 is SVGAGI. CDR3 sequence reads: CASTPGRPNTEAFF. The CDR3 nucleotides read TGTGCCAGCACTCCTGGACGGCCGAACACTGAAGCTTTCTTT.

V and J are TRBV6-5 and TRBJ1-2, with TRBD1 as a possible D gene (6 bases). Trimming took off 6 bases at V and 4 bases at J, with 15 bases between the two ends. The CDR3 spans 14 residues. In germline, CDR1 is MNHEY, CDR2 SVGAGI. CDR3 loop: CASSPNGGGYGYTF. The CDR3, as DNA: TGTGCCAGCAGCCCCAATGGGGGCGGCTATGGCTACACCTTC.

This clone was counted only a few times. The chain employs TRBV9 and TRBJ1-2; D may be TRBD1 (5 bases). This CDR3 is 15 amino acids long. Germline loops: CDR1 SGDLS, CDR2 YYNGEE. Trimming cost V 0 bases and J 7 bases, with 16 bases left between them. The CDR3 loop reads CASSVDGRVMGGYTF. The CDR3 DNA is TGTGCCAGCAGCGTAGACGGCAGGGTAATGGGTGGCTACACCTTC.

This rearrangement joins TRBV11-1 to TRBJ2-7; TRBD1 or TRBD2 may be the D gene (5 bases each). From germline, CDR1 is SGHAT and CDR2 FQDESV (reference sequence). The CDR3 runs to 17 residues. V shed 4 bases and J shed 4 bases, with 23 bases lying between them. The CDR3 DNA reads TGTGCCAGCAGCTCAGGGCCAAAGTCGATTCCGGGATACGAGCAGTACTTC. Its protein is CASSSGPKSIPGYEQYF.

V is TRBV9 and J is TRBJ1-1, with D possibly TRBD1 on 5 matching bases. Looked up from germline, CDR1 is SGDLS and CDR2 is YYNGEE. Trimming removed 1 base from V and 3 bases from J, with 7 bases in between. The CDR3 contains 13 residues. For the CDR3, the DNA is TGTGCCAGCAGCGTAAGAGGGGACACTGAAGCTTTCTTT. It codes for CASSVRGDTEAFF.

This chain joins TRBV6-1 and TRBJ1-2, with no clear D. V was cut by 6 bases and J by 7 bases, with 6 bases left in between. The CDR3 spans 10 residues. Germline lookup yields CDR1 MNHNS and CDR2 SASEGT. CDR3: CASSLPGYTF. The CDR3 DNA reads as TGTGCCAGCAGCCTCCCTGGCTACACCTTC.

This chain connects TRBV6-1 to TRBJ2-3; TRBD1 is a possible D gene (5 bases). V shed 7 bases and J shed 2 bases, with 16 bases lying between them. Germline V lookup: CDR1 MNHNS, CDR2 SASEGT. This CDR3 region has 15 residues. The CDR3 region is CASTEGVGYTDTQYF. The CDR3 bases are TGTGCCAGCACCGAAGGGGTTGGATACACAGATACGCAGTATTTT.

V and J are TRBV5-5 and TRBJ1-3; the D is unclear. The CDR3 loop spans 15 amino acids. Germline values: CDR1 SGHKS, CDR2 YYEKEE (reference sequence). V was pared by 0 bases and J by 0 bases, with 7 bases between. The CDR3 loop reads CASSLVPGSGNTIYF. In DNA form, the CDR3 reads TGTGCCAGCAGCTTGGTCCCAGGCTCTGGAAACACCATATATTTT. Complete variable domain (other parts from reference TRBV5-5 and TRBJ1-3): DAGVTQSPTHLIKTRGQQVTLRCSPISGHKSVSWYQQVLGQGPQFIFQYYEKEERGRGNFPDRFSARQFPNYSSELNVNALLLGDSALYLCASSLVPGSGNTIYFGEGSWLTVV.

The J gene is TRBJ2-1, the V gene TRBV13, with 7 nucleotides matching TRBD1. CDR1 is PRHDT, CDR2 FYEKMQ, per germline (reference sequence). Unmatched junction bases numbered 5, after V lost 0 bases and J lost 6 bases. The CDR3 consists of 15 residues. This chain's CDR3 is CASSLGQGPTNEQFF. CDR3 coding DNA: TGTGCCAGCAGCTTAGGACAGGGGCCCACCAATGAGCAGTTCTTC. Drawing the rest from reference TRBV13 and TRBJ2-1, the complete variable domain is AAGVIQSPRHLIKEKRETATLKCYPIPRHDTVYWYQQGPGQDPQFLISFYEKMQSDKGSIPDRFSAQQFSDYHSELNMSSLELGDSALYFCASSLGQGPTNEQFFGPGTRLTVL.

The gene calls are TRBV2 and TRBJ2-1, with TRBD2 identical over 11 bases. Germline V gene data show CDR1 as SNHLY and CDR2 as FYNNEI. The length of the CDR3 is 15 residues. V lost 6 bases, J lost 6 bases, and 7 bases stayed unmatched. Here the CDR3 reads CASRATSGAANEQFF. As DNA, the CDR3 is TGTGCCAGCAGGGCGACTAGCGGGGCCGCCAATGAGCAGTTCTTC.

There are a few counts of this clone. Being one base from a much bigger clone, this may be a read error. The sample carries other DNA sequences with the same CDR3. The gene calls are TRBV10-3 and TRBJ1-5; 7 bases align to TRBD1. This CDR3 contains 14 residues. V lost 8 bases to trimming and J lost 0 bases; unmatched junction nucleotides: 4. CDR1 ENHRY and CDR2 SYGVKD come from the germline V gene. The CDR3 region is CAIGTGDSNQPQHF. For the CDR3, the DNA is TGTGCCATCGGCACAGGGGATAGCAATCAGCCCCAGCATTTT.

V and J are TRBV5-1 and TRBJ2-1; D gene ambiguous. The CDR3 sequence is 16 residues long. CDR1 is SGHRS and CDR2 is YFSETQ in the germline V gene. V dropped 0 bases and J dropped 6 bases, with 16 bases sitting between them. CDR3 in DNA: TGCGCCAGCAGCTTGGGGGTCGGGCCAGGTACCAATGAGCAGTTCTTC. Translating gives CASSLGVGPGTNEQFF.

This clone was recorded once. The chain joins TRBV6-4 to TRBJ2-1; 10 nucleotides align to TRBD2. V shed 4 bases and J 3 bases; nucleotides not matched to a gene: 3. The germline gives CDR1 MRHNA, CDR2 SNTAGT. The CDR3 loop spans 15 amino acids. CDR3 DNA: TGTGCCAGCAGTGGGACTAGCGGAGGCTACAATGAGCAGTTCTTC. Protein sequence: CASSGTSGGYNEQFF.

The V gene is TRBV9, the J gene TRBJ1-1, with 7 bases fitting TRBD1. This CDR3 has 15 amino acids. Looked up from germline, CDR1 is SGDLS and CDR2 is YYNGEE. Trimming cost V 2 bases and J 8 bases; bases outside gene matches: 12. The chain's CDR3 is CASSVGSTGTGEAFF. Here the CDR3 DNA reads TGTGCCAGCAGCGTGGGGTCGACAGGGACTGGAGAAGCTTTCTTT.

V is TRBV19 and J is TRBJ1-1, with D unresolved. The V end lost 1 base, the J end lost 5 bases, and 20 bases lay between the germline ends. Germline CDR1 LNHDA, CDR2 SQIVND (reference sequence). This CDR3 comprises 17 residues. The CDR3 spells CASSIGRSLSVFTEAFF. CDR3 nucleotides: TGTGCCAGTAGTATAGGTCGGAGTTTGAGCGTTTTTACTGAAGCTTTCTTT.

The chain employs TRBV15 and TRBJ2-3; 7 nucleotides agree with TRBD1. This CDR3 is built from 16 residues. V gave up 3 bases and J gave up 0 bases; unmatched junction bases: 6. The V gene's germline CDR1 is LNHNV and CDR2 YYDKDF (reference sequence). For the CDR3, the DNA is TGTGCCACCAGCAGGGTGACAGGGCGAAGCACAGATACGCAGTATTTT. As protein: CATSRVTGRSTDTQYF.

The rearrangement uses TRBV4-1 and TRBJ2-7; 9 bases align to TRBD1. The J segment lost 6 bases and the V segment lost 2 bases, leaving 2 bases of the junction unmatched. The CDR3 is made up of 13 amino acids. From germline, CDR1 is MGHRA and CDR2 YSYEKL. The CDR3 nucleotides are TGCGCCAGCAGCCAAAACAGGGGGCGCGAGCAGTACTTC. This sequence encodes CASSQNRGREQYF.

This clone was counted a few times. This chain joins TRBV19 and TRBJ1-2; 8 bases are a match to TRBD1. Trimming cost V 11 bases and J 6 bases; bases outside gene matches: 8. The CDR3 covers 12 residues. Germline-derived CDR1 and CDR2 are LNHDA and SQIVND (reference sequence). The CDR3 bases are TGTGCCTCCTCGGACAGGGTCCATGGCTACACCTTC. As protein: CASSDRVHGYTF.

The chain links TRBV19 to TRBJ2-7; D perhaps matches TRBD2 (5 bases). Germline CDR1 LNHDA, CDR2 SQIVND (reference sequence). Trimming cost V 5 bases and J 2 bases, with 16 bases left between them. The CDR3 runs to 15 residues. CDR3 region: CASSHAATGTYEQYF. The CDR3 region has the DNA TGTGCCAGTAGTCATGCGGCAACCGGGACCTACGAGCAGTACTTC. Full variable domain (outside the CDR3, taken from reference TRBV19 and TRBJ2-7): DGGITQSPKYLFRKEGQNVTLSCEQNLNHDAMYWYRQDPGQGLRLIYYSQIVNDFQKGDIAEGYSVSREKKESFPLTVTSAQKNPTAFYLCASSHAATGTYEQYFGPGTRLTVT.

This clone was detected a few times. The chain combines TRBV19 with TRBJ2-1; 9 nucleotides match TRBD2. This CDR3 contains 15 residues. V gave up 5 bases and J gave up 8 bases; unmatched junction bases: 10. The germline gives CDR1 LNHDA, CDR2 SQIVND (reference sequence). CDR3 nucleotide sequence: TGTGCCAGTAGTGCCCTAGCGGGATCGCTGGATGAGCAGTTCTTC. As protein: CASSALAGSLDEQFF.